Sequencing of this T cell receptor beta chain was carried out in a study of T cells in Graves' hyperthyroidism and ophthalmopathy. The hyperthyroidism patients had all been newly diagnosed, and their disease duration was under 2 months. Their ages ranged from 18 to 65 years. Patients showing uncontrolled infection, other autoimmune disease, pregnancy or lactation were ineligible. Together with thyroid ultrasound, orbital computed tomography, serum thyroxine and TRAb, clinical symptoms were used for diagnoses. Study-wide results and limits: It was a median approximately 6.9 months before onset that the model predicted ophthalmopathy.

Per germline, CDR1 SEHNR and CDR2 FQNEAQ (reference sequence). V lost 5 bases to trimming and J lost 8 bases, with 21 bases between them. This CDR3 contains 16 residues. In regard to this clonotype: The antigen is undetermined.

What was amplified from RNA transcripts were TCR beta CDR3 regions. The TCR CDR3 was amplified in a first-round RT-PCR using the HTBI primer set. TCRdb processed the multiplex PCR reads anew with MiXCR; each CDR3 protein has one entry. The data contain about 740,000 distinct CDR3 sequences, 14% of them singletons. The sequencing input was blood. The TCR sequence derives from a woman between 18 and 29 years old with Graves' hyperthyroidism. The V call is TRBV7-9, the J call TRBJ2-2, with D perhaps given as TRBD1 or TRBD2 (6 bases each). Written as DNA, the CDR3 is TGTGCCAGCAGCCCCGGACAGCTCCGGGGGTGGGGGGAGCTGTTTTTT. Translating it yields CASSPGQLRGWGELFF. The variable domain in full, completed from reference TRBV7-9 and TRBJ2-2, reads DTGVSQNPRHKITKRGQNVTFRCDPISEHNRLYWYRQTLGQGPEFLTYFQNEAQLEKSRLLSDRFSAERPKGSFSTLEIQRTEQGDSAMYLCASSPGQLRGWGELFFGEGSRLTVL.